Listed below are T cell receptor beta chains from one sample, sequenced in a study of T cell responses to AZD1222 COVID-19 vaccine. Sequencing used immunoSEQ multiplex PCR; TCRdb keeps in-frame clones, though not all of them. The repertoire consists of approximately 100,000 clones, with about 90% occurring once and the leading ten covering around 5.2%. This sample comprised peripheral blood, obtained on day 0 of AZD1222 vaccination. The source is an adult in good health. Each CDR3 is given with its conserved first and last residue. The order of the fields is J gene, V gene, CDR3 protein.

J gene: TRBJ2-7; V gene: TRBV27; CDR3 protein: CASSLTPGQFTKQYF
J gene: TRBJ2-1; V gene: TRBV27; CDR3 protein: CASSLTNRDNEQFF
J gene: TRBJ2-3; V gene: TRBV6-2/TRBV6-3; CDR3 protein: CASSSAGTYTDTQYF
J gene: TRBJ1-1; V gene: TRBV19; CDR3 protein: CASSMGTEAFF
J gene: TRBJ1-1; V gene: TRBV7-6; CDR3 protein: CASSFGQSSEAFF
J gene: TRBJ2-7; V gene: TRBV30; CDR3 protein: CAWSGFAYEQYF
J gene: TRBJ2-5; V gene: TRBV7-8; CDR3 protein: CASRKGRLAGETQYF
J gene: TRBJ2-2; V gene: TRBV18; CDR3 protein: CASSPPTSRHTGELFF
J gene: TRBJ1-2; V gene: TRBV5-4; CDR3 protein: CASSLVPDNYGYTF
J gene: TRBJ2-7; V gene: TRBV28; CDR3 protein: CASLAYRRDSSYEQYF
J gene: TRBJ2-7; V gene: TRBV27; CDR3 protein: CASSSLSGYEQYF
J gene: TRBJ2-1; V gene: TRBV19; CDR3 protein: CASNKGESLAGGGNEQFF
J gene: TRBJ2-2; V gene: TRBV2; CDR3 protein: CASTGLAGGNTGELFF
J gene: TRBJ2-5; V gene: TRBV18; CDR3 protein: CASSPTGPPQETQYF
J gene: TRBJ1-4; V gene: TRBV5-7; CDR3 protein: CASKERRDNEKLFF
J gene: TRBJ2-5; V gene: TRBV7-9; CDR3 protein: CASSLGQGSGETQYF
J gene: TRBJ2-2; V gene: TRBV3-1/TRBV3-2; CDR3 protein: CASSPTLAGAGELFF
J gene: TRBJ2-7; V gene: TRBV7-8; CDR3 protein: CASSFSGQGTSYEQYF
J gene: TRBJ1-3; V gene: TRBV7-2; CDR3 protein: CASSEDRSPGNTIYF
J gene: TRBJ1-4; V gene: TRBV7-2; CDR3 protein: CASSPQLGATNEKLFF
J gene: TRBJ1-3; V gene: TRBV10-3; CDR3 protein: CAISNGQGGNTIYF
J gene: TRBJ1-3; V gene: TRBV6-6; CDR3 protein: CASTGPAAPTIYF
J gene: TRBJ1-4; V gene: TRBV2; CDR3 protein: CASSPYEKLFF
J gene: TRBJ2-7; V gene: TRBV27; CDR3 protein: CASSPRKAYYEQYF
J gene: TRBJ1-1; V gene: TRBV6-5; CDR3 protein: CASSSQQVNTEAFF
J gene: TRBJ2-1; V gene: TRBV3-1/TRBV3-2; CDR3 protein: CASSPSEYREQFF
J gene: TRBJ2-1; V gene: TRBV19; CDR3 protein: CASSMSAGTSYNEQFF
J gene: TRBJ1-5; V gene: TRBV6-1; CDR3 protein: CASSGPTGLSNQPQHF
J gene: TRBJ1-5; V gene: TRBV28; CDR3 protein: CASSLGWTGPQPQHF
J gene: TRBJ2-5; V gene: TRBV5-1; CDR3 protein: CASSLAGRGREGRETQYF
J gene: TRBJ2-5; V gene: TRBV4-3; CDR3 protein: CASSQDSGSQETQYF
J gene: TRBJ2-2; V gene: TRBV7-2; CDR3 protein: CASSLEPAGGTGELFF
J gene: TRBJ2-7; V gene: TRBV13; CDR3 protein: CASSTSGRGVLYYEQYF
J gene: TRBJ1-1; V gene: TRBV11-1; CDR3 protein: CASSLHLQGTEAFF
J gene: TRBJ2-1; V gene: TRBV6-4; CDR3 protein: CASSDQPGESYNEQFF
J gene: TRBJ2-2; V gene: TRBV3-1/TRBV3-2; CDR3 protein: CASSPNGPNTGELFF
J gene: TRBJ2-7; V gene: TRBV21-1; CDR3 protein: CASSKVGRSSYEQYF
J gene: TRBJ2-3; V gene: TRBV11-2; CDR3 protein: CASSLGLAGAGTDTQYF
J gene: TRBJ1-1; V gene: TRBV6-6; CDR3 protein: CASSSQLGNTEAFF
J gene: TRBJ2-7; V gene: TRBV28; CDR3 protein: CASSLEGSTYEQYF
J gene: TRBJ2-7; V gene: TRBV7-9; CDR3 protein: CASSLVLASYEQYF
J gene: TRBJ2-1; V gene: TRBV19; CDR3 protein: CASSMTGGTGDEQFF
J gene: TRBJ2-3; V gene: TRBV2; CDR3 protein: CASSGYLGEAQYF
J gene: TRBJ2-5; V gene: TRBV5-6; CDR3 protein: CASSFSGIFYGDQETQYF
J gene: TRBJ2-3; V gene: TRBV18; CDR3 protein: CASSPPSQNTDTQYF
J gene: TRBJ1-6; V gene: TRBV5-1; CDR3 protein: CASSLVGQRYNSPLHF